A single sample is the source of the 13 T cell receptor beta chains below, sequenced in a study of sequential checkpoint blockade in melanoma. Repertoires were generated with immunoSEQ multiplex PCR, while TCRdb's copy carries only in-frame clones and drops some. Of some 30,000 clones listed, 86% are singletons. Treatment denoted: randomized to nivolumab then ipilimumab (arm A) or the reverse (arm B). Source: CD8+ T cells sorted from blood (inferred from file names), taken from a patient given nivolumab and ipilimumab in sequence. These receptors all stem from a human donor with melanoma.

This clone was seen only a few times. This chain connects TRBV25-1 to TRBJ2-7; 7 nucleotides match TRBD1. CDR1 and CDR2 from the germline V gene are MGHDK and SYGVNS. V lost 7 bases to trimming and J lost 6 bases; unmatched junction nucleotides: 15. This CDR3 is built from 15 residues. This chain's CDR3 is CASIPKEGGWGEQYF. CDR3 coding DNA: TGTGCCAGCATCCCAAAGGAAGGGGGCTGGGGCGAGCAGTACTTC.

The CDR3 sequence is CASSLGQYEQYF. The CDR3 nucleotides are TGTGCCAGCAGCTTGGGCCAGTACGAGCAGTACTTC. V and J are TRBV5-6 and TRBJ2-7; D gene unclear. Looked up from germline, CDR1 is SGHDT and CDR2 is YYEEEE. Trimming cost V 0 bases and J 4 bases, with 5 bases left between them. The CDR3 length is 12 residues. The whole variable domain, remainder taken from reference TRBV5-6 and TRBJ2-7, is DAGVTQSPTHLIKTRGQQVTLRCSPKSGHDTVSWYQQALGQGPQFIFQYYEEEERQRGNFPDRFSGHQFPNYSSELNVNALLLGDSALYLCASSLGQYEQYFGPGTRLTVT.

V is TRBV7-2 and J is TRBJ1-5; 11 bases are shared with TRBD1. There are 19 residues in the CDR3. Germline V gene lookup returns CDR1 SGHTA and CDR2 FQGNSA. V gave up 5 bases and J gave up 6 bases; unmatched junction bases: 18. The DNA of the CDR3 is TGTGCCAGCAGCGCCCAGGGGGTGCGGACAGGGGGCGTTTGTCAGCCCCAGCATTTT. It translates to CASSAQGVRTGGVCQPQHF.

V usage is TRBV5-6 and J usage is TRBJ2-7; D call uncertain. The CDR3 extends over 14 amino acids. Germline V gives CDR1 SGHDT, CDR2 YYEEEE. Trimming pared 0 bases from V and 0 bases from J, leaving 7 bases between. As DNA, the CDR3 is TGTGCCAGCAGCTTGGACCTAAGCTCCTACGAGCAGTACTTC. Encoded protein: CASSLDLSSYEQYF.

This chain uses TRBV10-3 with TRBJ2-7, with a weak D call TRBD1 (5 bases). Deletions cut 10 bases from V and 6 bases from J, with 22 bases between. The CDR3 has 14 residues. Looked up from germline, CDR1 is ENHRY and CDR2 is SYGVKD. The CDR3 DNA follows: TGTGCCAGCAGCCCGGACATGGCGGTAGGCGAGCAGTACTTC. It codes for CASSPDMAVGEQYF.

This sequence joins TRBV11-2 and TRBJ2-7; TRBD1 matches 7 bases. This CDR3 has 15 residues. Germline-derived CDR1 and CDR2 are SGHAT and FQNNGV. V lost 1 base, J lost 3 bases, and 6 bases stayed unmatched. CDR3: CASSLGGQALYEQYF. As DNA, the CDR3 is TGTGCCAGCAGCTTAGGAGGACAGGCCCTCTACGAGCAGTACTTC.

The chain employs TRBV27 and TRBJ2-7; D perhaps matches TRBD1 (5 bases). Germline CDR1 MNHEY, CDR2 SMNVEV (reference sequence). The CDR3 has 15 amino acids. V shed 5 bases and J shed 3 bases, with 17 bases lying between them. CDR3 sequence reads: CASSPPGNQGYEQYF. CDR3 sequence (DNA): TGTGCCAGCAGTCCCCCAGGGAATCAAGGCTACGAGCAGTACTTC.

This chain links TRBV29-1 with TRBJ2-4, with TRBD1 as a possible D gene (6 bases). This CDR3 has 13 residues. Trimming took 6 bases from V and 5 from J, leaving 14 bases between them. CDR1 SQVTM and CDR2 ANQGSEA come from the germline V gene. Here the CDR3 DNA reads TGCAGCGTGGCCGGGACATATGAAAACATTCAGTACTTC. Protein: CSVAGTYENIQYF.

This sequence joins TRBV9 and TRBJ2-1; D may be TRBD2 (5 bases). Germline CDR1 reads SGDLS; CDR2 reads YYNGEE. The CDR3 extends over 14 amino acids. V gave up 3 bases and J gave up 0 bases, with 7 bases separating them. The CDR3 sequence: CASSDSASYNEQFF. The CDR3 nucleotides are TGTGCCAGCAGCGATAGCGCCTCCTACAATGAGCAGTTCTTC.

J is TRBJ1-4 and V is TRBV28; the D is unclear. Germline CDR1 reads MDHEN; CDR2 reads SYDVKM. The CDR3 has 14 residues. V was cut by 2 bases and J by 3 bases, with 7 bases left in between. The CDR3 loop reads CASSLGTANEKLFF. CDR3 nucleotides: TGTGCCAGCAGTTTAGGCACAGCTAATGAAAAACTGTTTTTT.

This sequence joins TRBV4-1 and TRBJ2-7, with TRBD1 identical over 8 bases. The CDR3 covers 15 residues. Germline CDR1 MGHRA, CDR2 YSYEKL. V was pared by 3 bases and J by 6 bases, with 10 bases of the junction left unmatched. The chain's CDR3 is CASSQRTGLTSEQYF. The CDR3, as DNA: TGCGCCAGCAGCCAGCGGACAGGGCTAACTTCCGAGCAGTACTTC.

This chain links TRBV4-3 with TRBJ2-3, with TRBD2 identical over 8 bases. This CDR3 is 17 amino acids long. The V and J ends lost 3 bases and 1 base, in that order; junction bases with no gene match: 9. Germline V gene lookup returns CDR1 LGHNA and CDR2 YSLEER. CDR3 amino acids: CASSQGNEAGGTDTQYF. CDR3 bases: TGCGCCAGCAGCCAGGGCAATGAAGCGGGGGGCACAGATACGCAGTATTTT.

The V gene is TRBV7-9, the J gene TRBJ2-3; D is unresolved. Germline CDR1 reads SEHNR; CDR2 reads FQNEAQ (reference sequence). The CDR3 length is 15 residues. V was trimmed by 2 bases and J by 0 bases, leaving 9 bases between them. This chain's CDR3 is CASSLITSSTDTQYF. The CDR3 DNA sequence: TGTGCCAGCAGCTTAATCACTTCCAGCACAGATACGCAGTATTTT.